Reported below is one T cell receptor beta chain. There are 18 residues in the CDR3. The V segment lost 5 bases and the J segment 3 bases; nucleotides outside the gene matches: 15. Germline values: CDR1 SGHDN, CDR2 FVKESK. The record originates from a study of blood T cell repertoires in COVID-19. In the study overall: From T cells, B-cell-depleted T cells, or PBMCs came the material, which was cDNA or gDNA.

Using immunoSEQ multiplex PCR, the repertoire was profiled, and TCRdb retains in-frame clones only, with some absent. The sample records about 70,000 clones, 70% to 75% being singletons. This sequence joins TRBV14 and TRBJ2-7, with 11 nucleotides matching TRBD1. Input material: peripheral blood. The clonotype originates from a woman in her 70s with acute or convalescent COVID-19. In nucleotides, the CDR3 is TGTGCCAGCAGCTCACACACTCCCGGGACAGGGGGGTACTACGAGCAGTACTTC. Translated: CASSSHTPGTGGYYEQYF.